This TCR beta chain is drawn from a study of beta chain features in type 1 diabetes. The wider study: Examined across all samples were over 85 million sorted cells.

This clone was seen a few times. Sequenced material consisted of expressed TCRB transcripts (all of the isolated RNA was reverse transcribed). An average near 3.57 million reads came from naive, central memory and regulatory T cell samples. Clones were read by immunoSEQ multiplex PCR, and TCRdb kept only the in-frame ones, dropping some. The sample has hundreds of thousands of clones; 8% are singletons. The CDR3 runs to 15 residues. The germline gives CDR1 SEHNR, CDR2 FQNEAQ (reference sequence). V gave up 3 bases and J gave up 0 bases, with 10 bases separating them. The sequence was obtained from a woman aged 18-30 years in good health. The sequenced sample was central memory CD4+ T cells from blood. The chain has TRBV7-9 and TRBJ2-3; D not certain. CDR3 nucleotide sequence: TGTGCCAGCAGCTTCGGAGACCCTAGCACAGATACGCAGTATTTT. It is translated as CASSFGDPSTDTQYF.